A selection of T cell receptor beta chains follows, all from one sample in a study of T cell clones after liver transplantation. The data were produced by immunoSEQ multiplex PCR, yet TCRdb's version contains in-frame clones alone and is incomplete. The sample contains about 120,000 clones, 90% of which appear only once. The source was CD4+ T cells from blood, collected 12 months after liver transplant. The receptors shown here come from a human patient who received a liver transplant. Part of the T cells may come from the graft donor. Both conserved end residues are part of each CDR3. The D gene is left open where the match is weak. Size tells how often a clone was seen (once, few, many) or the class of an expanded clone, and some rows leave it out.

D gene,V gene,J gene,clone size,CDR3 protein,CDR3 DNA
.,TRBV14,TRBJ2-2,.,CASSQAQRRTGELFF,TGTGCCAGCAGCCAGGCCCAGAGGAGGACCGGGGAGCTGTTTTTT
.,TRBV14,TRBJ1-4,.,CASSHAGGLNEKLFF,TGTGCCAGCAGCCACGCGGGAGGCCTTAATGAAAAACTGTTTTTT
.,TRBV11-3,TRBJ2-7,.,CASSPPLPPPDTSYEQYF,TGTGCCAGCAGCCCTCCTCTCCCGCCTCCGGACACATCCTACGAGCAGTACTTC
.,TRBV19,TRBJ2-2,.,CASTTVGGNTGELFF,.
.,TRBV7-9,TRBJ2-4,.,CASSLGQTGPVNIQYF,TGTGCCAGCAGCCTAGGTCAGACTGGGCCGGTAAACATTCAGTACTTC
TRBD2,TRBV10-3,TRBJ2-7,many,CAIRGLAASYEQYF,TGTGCCATCAGGGGACTAGCGGCCTCCTACGAGCAGTACTTC
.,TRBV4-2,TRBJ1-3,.,CASSQGLGRENTIYF,TGTGCCAGCAGCCAAGGGTTAGGCAGGGAAAACACCATATATTTT
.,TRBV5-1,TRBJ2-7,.,CASSLAAGPREQYF,TGCGCCAGCAGCTTGGCGGCAGGCCCCCGCGAGCAGTACTTC
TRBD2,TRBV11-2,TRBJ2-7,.,CASSLGGAGGLKEQYF,TGTGCCAGCAGCCTGGGGGGAGCGGGAGGCTTGAAGGAGCAGTACTTC
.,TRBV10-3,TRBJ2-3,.,CAISESTDTQYF,TGTGCCATCAGTGAGTCAACAGATACGCAGTATTTT